This T cell receptor (beta chain) was profiled in a study of cytomegalovirus exposure and HLA in healthy donors. The PCR made use of 60 Vbeta and 13 Jbeta primers. Clones were read by immunoSEQ multiplex PCR, and TCRdb kept only the in-frame ones, dropping some. This table has about 120,000 clones, 74% appearing once. General observations from the study: Rarity held for most TCR sequences, but there were some public TCRs that occurred in many donors.

With 6 bases removed from V and 8 bases from J, the gap between germline ends came to 13 bases. This CDR3 is 13 amino acids long. The germline V gene encodes CDR1 MNHNY and CDR2 SVGAGI (reference sequence). Concerning this clone itself: Its antigen is undetermined.

Sequenced material: PBMCs. V usage is TRBV6-6 and J usage is TRBJ1-4; weak D call: TRBD1 (6 bases). The origin of this receptor is a human donor in good health. CDR3 in amino acids: CASRQGLGEKLFF. DNA for the CDR3: TGTGCCAGCAGACAGGGTTTAGGGGAAAAACTGTTTTTT.